This is a list of T cell receptor beta chains from one sample in a study of blood T cell repertoires in COVID-19. Data came from immunoSEQ multiplex PCR; TCRdb stores just in-frame clones and leaves some out. The sample contains about 100,000 clones, roughly 85% of which appear only once. Sequencing input: PBMCs or T cells enriched from blood (not recorded which). These TCRs come from a woman aged 50 to 65 who had recovered from COVID-19. Each CDR3 is given with its conserved first and last residue. The D gene is left open where the match is weak. The size of a clone is reported for some rows only, either as once, few or many, or as a class for expanded clones.

. | TRBJ1-6 | TRBV5-6 | TRBD1 | TGTGCCAGCAGCTTGGACGACAGGGACTTACCCCTCCACTTT | CASSLDDRDLPLHF
. | TRBJ2-7 | TRBV5-8 | . | TGTGCCAGCAGCTTGGGGACAAGGAACCCCTACGAGCAGTACTTC | CASSLGTRNPYEQYF
few | TRBJ1-3 | TRBV20-1 | . | TGCAGTGCTAGTTCGAGGGGGAACCTAGGAAACACCATATATTTT | CSASSRGNLGNTIYF
. | TRBJ1-3 | TRBV11-2 | . | TGTGCCAGCAGCTTAAAGGAGGGACGGAGCTCTGGAAACACCATATATTTT | CASSLKEGRSSGNTIYF
. | TRBJ2-1 | TRBV15 | . | TGTGCCACCAGGCCGACTAGGGCGGAAGTAACTAGCTCCTACAATGAGCAGTTCTTC | CATRPTRAEVTSSYNEQFF
. | TRBJ1-1 | TRBV2 | . | TGTGCCAGCAGTGGAGGGCTGGGCACTGAAGCTTTCTTT | CASSGGLGTEAFF
. | TRBJ2-2 | TRBV7-2 | TRBD2 | TGTGCCAGCAGCCAGCTAGCGGCACGGGCCGGGGAGCTGTTTTTT | CASSQLAARAGELFF
. | TRBJ2-3 | TRBV2 | . | TGTGCCAGCAGTGAACAGGTTACTAGCACAGATACGCAGTATTTT | CASSEQVTSTDTQYF
. | TRBJ2-5 | TRBV5-5 | TRBD2 | TGTGCCAGCAGCTTGGTTGGGACTAGCATTCGAGAGACCCAGTACTTC | CASSLVGTSIRETQYF
. | TRBJ2-7 | TRBV6-5 | . | TGTGCCAGTACCGGGACACTTTACGAGCAGTACTTC | CASTGTLYEQYF
. | TRBJ1-1 | TRBV6-2/TRBV6-3 | . | TGTGCCAGCAGTTACTCTCCCTCCCAGGAAGGGGTCCGGAACACTGAAGCTTTCTTT | CASSYSPSQEGVRNTEAFF
. | TRBJ1-5 | TRBV6-6 | TRBD1 | TGTGCCAGCAGTCGAACGCCGACAGGGAGTAGCAATCAGCCCCAGCATTTT | CASSRTPTGSSNQPQHF
. | TRBJ2-5 | TRBV5-5 | . | TGTGCCAGCAGCTCGACAGGAGCTCAAGAGACCCAGTACTTC | CASSSTGAQETQYF
. | TRBJ2-1 | TRBV20-1 | TRBD2 | TGCAGTGCTTTAGCGGGCTATGAGCAGTTCTTC | CSALAGYEQFF
. | TRBJ2-5 | TRBV14 | TRBD2 | TGTGCCAGCAGCCAAGGGGTCCTAGCGGTTCAAGAGACCCAGTACTTC | CASSQGVLAVQETQYF
. | TRBJ2-1 | TRBV7-3 | TRBD2 | TGTGCCAGCAGCCTGAGCGGGGGGGCGACCAATGAGCAGTTCTTC | CASSLSGGATNEQFF
once | TRBJ1-1 | TRBV5-5 | . | TGTGCCAGCAGCTTGGGGGGCTGGACTGAAGCTTTCTTT | CASSLGGWTEAFF
. | TRBJ1-1 | TRBV18 | . | TGTGCCAGCTCACCAAACCGGTACACTGAAGCTTTCTTT | CASSPNRYTEAFF
few | TRBJ1-6 | TRBV4-2 | . | TGTGCCAGCAGCCAAGATCTACCAGGTCTGAGCTCCTATAATTCACCCCTCCACTTT | CASSQDLPGLSSYNSPLHF
. | TRBJ2-7 | TRBV29-1 | . | TGCAGCGTTGACGACGGGGGAGCCTACGAGCAGTACTTC | CSVDDGGAYEQYF
. | TRBJ2-7 | TRBV27 | TRBD1 | TGTGCCAGCAGTTTCCTAACAGGGGCCTACGAGCAGTACTTC | CASSFLTGAYEQYF
once | TRBJ1-4 | TRBV11-2 | TRBD1 | TGTGCCAGCAGCTTAGATACGGGACAGGGTCGTTATGATGAAAAACTGTTTTTT | CASSLDTGQGRYDEKLFF
. | TRBJ2-3 | TRBV9 | TRBD1 | TGTGCCAGCAGTGAAACAGGGGTGATCACGCAGTATTTT | CASSETGVITQYF
. | TRBJ2-2 | TRBV9 | . | TGTGCCAGCAGCGCAATCGGTCTTAGTAACACCGGGGAGCTGTTTTTT | CASSAIGLSNTGELFF
. | TRBJ1-1 | TRBV4-2 | TRBD1 | TGTGCCAGCAGCCAAGATCCGGGACAGGGGGCTCCGAACACTGAAGCTTTCTTT | CASSQDPGQGAPNTEAFF
once | TRBJ2-1 | TRBV11-1 | TRBD1 | TGTGCCAGCAGGCCGGGACAGGGGCGCAATGAGCAGTTCTTC | CASRPGQGRNEQFF
. | TRBJ2-7 | TRBV30 | TRBD1 | TGTGCCTGGAGTGTAAGGGGGACAGGCCGGGTCGAGCAGTACTTC | CAWSVRGTGRVEQYF
. | TRBJ1-2 | TRBV5-4 | . | TGTGCCAGCAGCTTCGGGGGGGGTCGGGGAGATGGCTACACCTTC | CASSFGGGRGDGYTF
once | TRBJ2-1 | TRBV7-6 | TRBD1 | TGTGCCAGCAGCTTGAGGGGACAGGGGAGCTACAATGAGCAGTTCTTC | CASSLRGQGSYNEQFF
. | TRBJ2-7 | TRBV3-1/TRBV3-2 | . | TGTGCCAGCAGCCTTAGCGGCTACGAGCAGTACTTC | CASSLSGYEQYF
. | TRBJ1-5 | TRBV14 | . | TGTGCCAGCAGCCAAAATCCGGGACAGCCCCAGCATTTT | CASSQNPGQPQHF
. | TRBJ1-1 | TRBV9 | . | TGTGCCAGCAGCGTATCCCCTGCGGGCGACACTGAAGCTTTCTTT | CASSVSPAGDTEAFF
. | TRBJ2-6 | TRBV5-1 | TRBD2 | TGCGCCAGCAGCGGGGGGGCTGGGGCCAACGTCCTGACTTTC | CASSGGAGANVLTF
. | TRBJ1-1 | TRBV10-3 | . | TGTGCCATTTCGACCCCAGGCAACACTGAAGCTTTCTTT | CAISTPGNTEAFF
. | TRBJ1-2 | TRBV5-1 | . | TGCGCCAGCAGCTATGCAACAGGGAGCTATGGCTACACCTTC | CASSYATGSYGYTF
. | TRBJ2-1 | TRBV3-1/TRBV3-2 | . | TGTGCCAGCAGCCAATTAGCCGATGAGCAGTTCTTC | CASSQLADEQFF
. | TRBJ2-7 | TRBV6-5 | TRBD1 | TGTGCCAGCAGTACCCTCCCCGGGACAGGGGACGAGCAGTACTTC | CASSTLPGTGDEQYF
. | TRBJ2-3 | TRBV7-3 | . | TGTGCCAGCAGCTTATTTGCGCGCACAGATACGCAGTATTTT | CASSLFARTDTQYF
. | TRBJ2-3 | TRBV2 | . | TGTGCCAGCAACCCAGCGGACCCGCAGTATTTT | CASNPADPQYF
. | TRBJ2-2 | TRBV5-1 | TRBD1 | TGCGCCAGCAGGACAGGGCAACGCACCGGGGAGCTGTTTTTT | CASRTGQRTGELFF
. | TRBJ2-1 | TRBV27 | . | TGTGCCAGCAGTTTGGGCAGCTACAATGAGCAGTTCTTC | CASSLGSYNEQFF
. | TRBJ1-1 | TRBV10-1 | TRBD1 | TGCGCCAGCAGCGGACAGGACACTGAAGCTTTCTTT | CASSGQDTEAFF
. | TRBJ2-1 | TRBV13 | TRBD1 | TGTGCCAGCAGCTCTCGGACAGGGTCCAATGAGCAGTTCTTC | CASSSRTGSNEQFF
once | TRBJ1-2 | TRBV19 | . | TGTGCCAGTAGTATACTCGCAGGGTGGGATGGCTACACCTTC | CASSILAGWDGYTF
. | TRBJ1-1 | TRBV7-8 | . | TGTGCCAGCAGCCCAAGATACAGGGTCGGGAATGAAGCTTTCTTT | CASSPRYRVGNEAFF
. | TRBJ1-3 | TRBV9 | . | TGTGCCAGCAGCGTCGGACTAACGGTTAACACCATATATTTT | CASSVGLTVNTIYF
. | TRBJ1-2 | TRBV28 | TRBD1 | TGTGCCAGCAGTCTCCGACAGGGCTACTATGGCTACACCTTC | CASSLRQGYYGYTF
. | TRBJ1-3 | TRBV9 | . | TGTGCCAGCAGCGTAGACGCCCGCGTCGGGGAATTTGGAAACACCATATATTTT | CASSVDARVGEFGNTIYF
. | TRBJ1-2 | TRBV3-1/TRBV3-2 | . | TGTGCCAGCAGACCCGCACAGAACTATGGCTACACCTTC | CASRPAQNYGYTF